The 21 T cell receptor beta chains presented below share a single source sample, sequenced in a study of Ad26.COV2.S vaccination and SARS-CoV-2 variants. TCRdb's copy holds only in-frame clones and misses some; the assay was immunoSEQ multiplex PCR. The table records some 250,000 clones, 85% to 90% of them present only once. Indicated treatment: about 20 received Ad26.COV2.S at low or high dose, single or two shots; a few received placebo; per-sample allocation not given. Following the first vaccine or placebo injection, samples were taken on day 63. Source: peripheral blood, taken in a trial of Ad26.COV2.S vaccine versus placebo. These receptors originate from a person aged 18 to 65 who received the Ad26.COV2.S COVID-19 vaccine or a placebo.

The chain has TRBV7-2 and TRBJ2-3; D is perhaps TRBD1 (6 bases). Between the trimmed V and J ends, which lost 3 bases and 3 bases, there was a span of 7 bases. The CDR3 is 13 amino acids. Germline V gene sequence: CDR1 SGHTA, CDR2 FQGNSA. Written as DNA, the CDR3 is TGTGCCAGCAGCTTTGGACAGACAGATACGCAGTATTTT. This gives the protein CASSFGQTDTQYF.

This clone was counted between two and nine times. This chain joins TRBV5-1 and TRBJ2-3; D possibly corresponds to TRBD1 (5 bases). Germline V lookup: CDR1 SGHRS, CDR2 YFSETQ. The CDR3 spans 14 residues. Trimming shortened V by 4 bases and J by 4 bases, and 13 bases separated the two germline ends. The DNA of the CDR3 is TGCGCCAGCAGCCCTCAGGGTAGGCCAGATACGCAGTATTTT. Protein: CASSPQGRPDTQYF.

The CDR3 bases are TGTGCCAGCAGTCGTACAGTGAACACTGAAGCTTTCTTT. It specifies CASSRTVNTEAFF. This rearrangement joins TRBV6-5 to TRBJ1-1, with D uncertain. Trimming took off 5 bases at V and 0 bases at J, with 7 bases between the two ends. CDR1 is MNHEY and CDR2 is SVGAGI in the germline V gene. This CDR3 is 13 amino acids long.

The chain is built from TRBV6-4 and TRBJ2-1; no reliable D call. Trimming stripped 6 bases from V and 0 bases from J, with 6 bases between. Germline loops: CDR1 MRHNA, CDR2 SNTAGT. This CDR3 contains 13 residues. The chain's CDR3 is CASSRGSYNEQFF. CDR3 nucleotides: TGTGCCAGCAGCAGAGGCTCCTACAATGAGCAGTTCTTC.

The sample holds one count of this clone. This chain uses TRBV2 with TRBJ2-5; TRBD2 matches at 13 bases. The CDR3 loop spans 16 amino acids. The germline gives CDR1 SNHLY, CDR2 FYNNEI. J lost 1 base, V lost 7 bases, and 6 bases had no gene match. The CDR3 DNA is TGTGCCAGCACCGGACTAGCGGGGGTATTCCAAGAGACCCAGTACTTC. This sequence encodes CASTGLAGVFQETQYF.

The chain's CDR3 is CASSMDRISNYGYTF. The CDR3 region has the DNA TGTGCCAGTAGTATGGACCGAATTTCTAACTATGGCTACACCTTC. The rearrangement uses TRBV19 and TRBJ1-2; D gene ambiguous. With 3 bases removed from V and 0 bases from J, the gap between germline ends came to 11 bases. Germline V gene sequence: CDR1 LNHDA, CDR2 SQIVND (reference sequence). This CDR3 contains 15 residues.

The rearrangement uses TRBV4-3 and TRBJ1-3; 7 bases are a match to TRBD1. The trim removed 0 bases at V and 4 bases at J, leaving 12 bases unmatched. There are 18 residues in the CDR3. Germline V gene lookup returns CDR1 LGHNA and CDR2 YSLEER. In nucleotides, the CDR3 is TGCGCCAGCAGCCAAGATGTTCCGCGGGACAGCAGAGGAAACACCATATATTTT. It encodes CASSQDVPRDSRGNTIYF.

This rearrangement joins TRBV4-1 to TRBJ2-2; the D gene could be TRBD1 or TRBD2 (5 bases each). The CDR3 is 18 residues long. V gave up 1 base and J gave up 6 bases, with 21 bases separating them. CDR1 and CDR2 from the germline V gene are MGHRA and YSYEKL. CDR3 residues: CASSQVGYGAGGAGELFF. CDR3 DNA: TGCGCCAGCAGCCAAGTTGGGTACGGGGCGGGTGGTGCCGGGGAGCTGTTTTTT.

A single count supports this clone. The chain recombines TRBV18 with TRBJ2-7, with 9 bases that match TRBD1. Trimming removed 5 bases from V and 3 bases from J; junction bases left unmatched: 14. The CDR3 sequence is 17 residues long. The germline V gene has CDR1 KGHSH and CDR2 LQKENI. CDR3 in DNA: TGTGCCAGCTCAGGGGGGGACAGGGTCAGTAAGGACTACGAGCAGTACTTC. Its translation is CASSGGDRVSKDYEQYF.

V and J are TRBV7-6 and TRBJ2-3; D is uncertain. Germline V gene sequence: CDR1 SGHVS, CDR2 FNYEAQ. Trimming left V 6 bases short and J 5 bases short, with 18 bases between. There are 15 residues in the CDR3. CDR3 region: CASSSGLLLGDTQYF. As DNA, the CDR3 is TGTGCCAGCAGTTCTGGATTATTATTAGGAGATACGCAGTATTTT. Using reference TRBV7-6 and TRBJ2-3 for the parts outside the CDR3, the full variable domain is GAGVSQSPRYKVTKRGQDVALRCDPISGHVSLYWYRQALGQGPEFLTYFNYEAQQDKSGLPNDRFSAERPEGSISTLTIQRTEQRDSAMYRCASSSGLLLGDTQYFGPGTRLTVL.

This chain connects TRBV19 to TRBJ2-1, with 8 nucleotides matching TRBD1. Germline loops: CDR1 LNHDA, CDR2 SQIVND (reference sequence). The CDR3 runs 15 residues. J was trimmed by 7 bases and V by 3 bases; bases with no gene match: 8. Here the CDR3 reads CASSIGQGRDNEQFF. As DNA, the CDR3 is TGTGCCAGTAGTATCGGACAGGGACGGGATAATGAGCAGTTCTTC. Filled out from reference TRBV19 and TRBJ2-1, the complete variable domain reads DGGITQSPKYLFRKEGQNVTLSCEQNLNHDAMYWYRQDPGQGLRLIYYSQIVNDFQKGDIAEGYSVSREKKESFPLTVTSAQKNPTAFYLCASSIGQGRDNEQFFGPGTRLTVL.

A single count supports this clone. This chain uses TRBV11-1 with TRBJ2-7; 10 bases align to TRBD1. The CDR3 sequence is 13 residues long. In germline, CDR1 is SGHAT, CDR2 FQDESV (reference sequence). V trimming: 4 bases; J trimming: 7 bases; junction bases outside the gene matches: 4. CDR3 sequence: CASSSRTGGEQYF. In nucleotides, the CDR3 is TGTGCCAGCAGCTCGCGGACAGGGGGGGAGCAGTACTTC.

This chain connects TRBV14 to TRBJ2-7; maybe TRBD2 (6 bases). CDR1 is SGHDN, CDR2 FVKESK, per germline. V lost 5 bases and J 4 bases, leaving 15 bases between the germline ends. This CDR3 spans 14 amino acids. The CDR3 bases are TGTGCCAGCAGCGCGGAGGGACCCCTTTACGAGCAGTACTTC. Translation: CASSAEGPLYEQYF.

J is TRBJ2-2 and V is TRBV6-2 or TRBV6-3, with 7 positions matching TRBD1. In germline, CDR1 is MNHEY, CDR2 SVGEGT. The CDR3 consists of 17 residues. Trimming at V came to 2 bases and at J to 6 bases, leaving 12 bases not matched to a gene. CDR3 DNA: TGTGCCAGCAGTTACGAGGGGGCAGGGACCCTCCCCGGGGAGCTGTTTTTT. Its protein is CASSYEGAGTLPGELFF.

The V and J genes are TRBV19 and TRBJ2-2, with 7 bases fitting TRBD1. The CDR3 runs 15 residues. From germline, CDR1 is LNHDA and CDR2 SQIVND (reference sequence). V lost 2 bases, J lost 4 bases, and 4 bases stayed unmatched. The CDR3 bases are TGTGCCAGTAGTATACTAAGGGGGCCCACCGGGGAGCTGTTTTTT. This translates into CASSILRGPTGELFF.

This rearrangement joins TRBV7-2 to TRBJ2-4, with TRBD2 as a possible D gene (5 bases). Trimming stripped 5 bases from V and 3 bases from J, with 20 bases between. CDR3 size: 17 residues. In germline, CDR1 is SGHTA, CDR2 FQGNSA. CDR3 in amino acids: CASSPKAGRDVKNIQYF. CDR3 sequence (DNA): TGTGCCAGCAGCCCCAAAGCTGGTCGGGATGTCAAAAACATTCAGTACTTC. The variable domain in full, completed from reference TRBV7-2 and TRBJ2-4, reads GAGVSQSPSNKVTEKGKDVELRCDPISGHTALYWYRQSLGQGLEFLIYFQGNSAPDKSGLPSDRFSAERTGGSVSTLTIQRTQQEDSAVYLCASSPKAGRDVKNIQYFGAGTRLSVL.

V is TRBV3-1 (or the pseudogene TRBV3-2) and J is TRBJ2-1; D is uncertain. The germline V gene encodes CDR1 LGHDT and CDR2 YNNKEL (reference sequence). Trimming pared 4 bases from V and 5 bases from J, leaving 6 bases between. The length of the CDR3 is 12 residues. Written as DNA, the CDR3 is TGTGCCAGCAGCCGTGTGAACAATGAGCAGTTCTTC. This codes for CASSRVNNEQFF.

In its sample, this clone was seen once. The chain joins TRBV27 to TRBJ2-7, with TRBD1 as a possible D gene (6 bases). Trimming removed 6 bases at V and 5 bases at J, with 17 bases between. Germline V CDR1 and CDR2: MNHEY, SMNVEV (reference sequence). The CDR3 extends over 14 amino acids. The CDR3 loop reads CASRKSGQGNEQYF. In DNA form, the CDR3 reads TGTGCCAGCAGAAAATCGGGGCAGGGGAACGAGCAGTACTTC.

In its sample, this clone was seen once. V gene TRBV7-2 combines with J gene TRBJ1-1; D unclear. Germline V gene data show CDR1 as SGHTA and CDR2 as FQGNSA. The ends were cut back, 1 base at V and 0 bases at J, with 6 bases in the middle. This CDR3 has 14 residues. CDR3 region: CASSLGSMNTEAFF. The DNA of the CDR3 is TGTGCCAGCAGCTTAGGGTCTATGAACACTGAAGCTTTCTTT.

The gene calls are TRBV5-1 and TRBJ2-5, with D unresolved. V was trimmed by 0 bases and J by 5 bases, leaving 8 bases between them. Germline loops: CDR1 SGHRS, CDR2 YFSETQ. The CDR3 is 13 amino acids. CDR3 protein: CASSLGGWETQYF. As DNA, the CDR3 is TGCGCCAGCAGCTTGGGGGGTTGGGAGACCCAGTACTTC.

The rearrangement uses TRBV11-2 and TRBJ2-7; no firm D call. The CDR3 totals 16 residues. The germline V gene encodes CDR1 SGHAT and CDR2 FQNNGV. V was cut by 0 bases and J by 3 bases, with 15 bases left in between. CDR3 sequence reads: CASSLEAPPPHYEQYF. The CDR3 coding sequence is TGTGCCAGCAGCTTAGAGGCCCCGCCACCGCACTACGAGCAGTACTTC.